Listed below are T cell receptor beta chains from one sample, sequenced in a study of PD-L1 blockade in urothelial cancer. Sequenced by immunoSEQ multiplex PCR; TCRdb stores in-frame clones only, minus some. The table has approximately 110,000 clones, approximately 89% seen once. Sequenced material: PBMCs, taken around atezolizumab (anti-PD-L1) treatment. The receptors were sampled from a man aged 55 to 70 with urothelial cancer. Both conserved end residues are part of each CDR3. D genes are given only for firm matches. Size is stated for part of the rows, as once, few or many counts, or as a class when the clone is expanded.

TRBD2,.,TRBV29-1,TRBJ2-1,TGCAGCGTTGTTGGTGCGGGAGGGCGAAATGAGCAGTTCTTC,CSVVGAGGRNEQFF
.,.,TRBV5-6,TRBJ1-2,TGTGCCAGCAGCTTACCACAGCCCTATGGCTACACCTTC,CASSLPQPYGYTF
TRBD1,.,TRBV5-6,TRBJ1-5,TGTGCCAGCACAGACAGGGTGGATAGCAATCAGCCCCAGCATTTT,CASTDRVDSNQPQHF
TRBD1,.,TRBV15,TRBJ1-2,TGTGCCACCAGCAGGCAACAGGGGGGAGACGGCTACACCTTC,CATSRQQGGDGYTF
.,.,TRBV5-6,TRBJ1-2,TGTGCCAGCAGCTTGGGTCCGACTGAGAACTATGGCTACACCTTC,CASSLGPTENYGYTF
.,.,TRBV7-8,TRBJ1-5,TGTGCCAGCAGCTTATGGAGGGACAATCAGCCCCAGCATTTT,CASSLWRDNQPQHF
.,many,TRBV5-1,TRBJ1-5,TGCGCCAGCAGCTTGACAGGGAAGAAGCCCCAGCATTTT,CASSLTGKKPQHF
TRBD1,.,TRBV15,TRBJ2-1,TGTGCCACCAGCAGACCGGGACAGGGGACTAGTGAGCAGTTCTTC,CATSRPGQGTSEQFF
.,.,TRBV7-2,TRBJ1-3,TGTGCCAGCAGCCTAAAATCTGGAAACACCATATATTTT,CASSLKSGNTIYF
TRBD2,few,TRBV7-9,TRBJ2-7,TGTGCCAGCAGCCGCTTGGGGGGGACGGGAACCTCCTACGAGCAGTACTTC,CASSRLGGTGTSYEQYF
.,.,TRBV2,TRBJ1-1,TGTGCCAGCGGATATGGGAGGACAAACACTGAAGCTTTCTTT,CASGYGRTNTEAFF
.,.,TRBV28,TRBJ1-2,TGTGCCAGCAGTGCCCTGGGCTCCTATGGCTACACCTTC,CASSALGSYGYTF
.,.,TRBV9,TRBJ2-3,TGTGCCAGCAGCGTAGGAATCAGAAGCACAGATACGCAGTATTTT,CASSVGIRSTDTQYF
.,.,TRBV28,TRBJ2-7,TGTGCCAGCAGTACCTTCCGACAGGACTACGAGCAGTACTTC,CASSTFRQDYEQYF
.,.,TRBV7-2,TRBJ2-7,TGTGCCAGCAGCCTATATGTCCCCGAGCAGTACTTC,CASSLYVPEQYF
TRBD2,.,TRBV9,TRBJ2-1,TGTGCCAGCAGCGCCCAAGTGGCGGGGGGGCTGGTTGAGCAGTTCTTC,CASSAQVAGGLVEQFF
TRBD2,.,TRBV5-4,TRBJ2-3,TGTGCCAGCAGCCCCCCCGGGGGGACGCAGTATTTT,CASSPPGGTQYF
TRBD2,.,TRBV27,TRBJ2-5,TGTGCCAGCAGTTTATCCCGGACTAGCGGTGGGGGAGAGACCCAGTACTTC,CASSLSRTSGGGETQYF
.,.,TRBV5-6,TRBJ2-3,TGTGCCAGCAGCTTGTTACAGAACACAGATACGCAGTATTTT,CASSLLQNTDTQYF
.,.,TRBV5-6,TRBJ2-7,TGTGCCAGCAGCTTGATTGGGAGCCACGAGCAGTACTTC,CASSLIGSHEQYF
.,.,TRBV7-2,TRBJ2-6,TGTGCCAGCAGCTTACAGGGGCCTGGGGCCAACGTCCTGACTTTC,CASSLQGPGANVLTF
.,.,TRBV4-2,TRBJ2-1,TGTGCCAGCAGCCAGGGCGTTGGAGGGATATCCTACAATGAGCAGTTCTTC,CASSQGVGGISYNEQFF
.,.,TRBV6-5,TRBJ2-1,TGTGCCAGCAGGAGCTCTGGTCTGAGCTACAATGAGCAGTTCTTC,CASRSSGLSYNEQFF
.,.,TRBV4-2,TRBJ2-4,TGTGCCAGCAGCCAGGGGGCAACGGCCAAAAACATTCAGTACTTC,CASSQGATAKNIQYF
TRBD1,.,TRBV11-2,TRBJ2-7,TGTGCCAGCAGCTGGTCACAGGGGGCCTACGAGCAGTACTTC,CASSWSQGAYEQYF
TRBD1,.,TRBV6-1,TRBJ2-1,TGTGCCAGCAGATCCGGACAGGGGGCGTACAATGAGCAGTTCTTC,CASRSGQGAYNEQFF
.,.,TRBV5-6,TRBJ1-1,TGTGCCAGCCCCCGGTTGAACACTGAAGCTTTCTTT,CASPRLNTEAFF
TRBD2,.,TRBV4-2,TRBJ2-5,TGTGCCAGCAGCCAAGTGACTAGCGGGACGGGAGAGACCCAGTACTTC,CASSQVTSGTGETQYF
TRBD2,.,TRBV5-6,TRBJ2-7,TGTGCCAGCAGCTTGGGCGGGAGTGGCGAGCAGTACTTC,CASSLGGSGEQYF
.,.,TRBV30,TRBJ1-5,TGTGCCTGGAGTCGCAGCCAGGGGACCCAGCCCCAGCATTTT,CAWSRSQGTQPQHF
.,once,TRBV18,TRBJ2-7,TGTGCCAGCTCACCACCGTCAGATACCTACGAGCAGTACTTC,CASSPPSDTYEQYF
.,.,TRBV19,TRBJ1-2,TGTGCCAGTACCCGTCCGGGGGGTTTAAACTATGGCTACACCTTC,CASTRPGGLNYGYTF
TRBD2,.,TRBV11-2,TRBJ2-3,TGTGCCAGCAGCCCTATAGCGGGGGGGCAAAGAGATACGCAGTATTTT,CASSPIAGGQRDTQYF
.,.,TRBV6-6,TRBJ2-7,TGTGCCAGCAACCGAGGCGGTGGCAACGAGCAGTACTTC,CASNRGGGNEQYF
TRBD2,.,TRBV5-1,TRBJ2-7,TGCGCCAGCAGCTCTACCGGGACTAGGGACGAGCAGTACTTC,CASSSTGTRDEQYF
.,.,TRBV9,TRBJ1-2,TGTGCCAGCAGCCCAAAGGGGTTTGCTAACTATGGCTACACCTTC,CASSPKGFANYGYTF
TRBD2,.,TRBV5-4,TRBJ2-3,TGTGCCAGCACACTTCGGGGGGGCGGCACAGATACGCAGTATTTT,CASTLRGGGTDTQYF
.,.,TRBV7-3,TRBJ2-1,TGTGCCAGCAGCTTGTCTCGGGAGTCCAATGAGCAGTTCTTC,CASSLSRESNEQFF
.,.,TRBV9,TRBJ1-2,TGTGCCAGCAGCGTTGCCTCTGGGGGGGTCATAGGCTACACCTTC,CASSVASGGVIGYTF
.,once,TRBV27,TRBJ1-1,TGTGCCAGCAGAAGATCCGGGGGTCACACTGAAGCTTTCTTT,CASRRSGGHTEAFF
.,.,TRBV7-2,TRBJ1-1,TGTGCCAGCAGCTTTGGCGCACTAACAAACACTGAAGCTTTCTTT,CASSFGALTNTEAFF
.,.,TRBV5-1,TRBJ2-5,TGCGCCAGCAGCTTGGGAGGGACAACCAAAGAGACCCAGTACTTC,CASSLGGTTKETQYF
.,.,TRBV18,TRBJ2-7,TGTGCCAGCTCACCATCCTCCCAGACCGGGGACGAGCAGTACTTC,CASSPSSQTGDEQYF
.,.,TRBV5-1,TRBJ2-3,TGCGCCAGCAGCACCGGACAGCTATTCACAGATACGCAGTATTTT,CASSTGQLFTDTQYF
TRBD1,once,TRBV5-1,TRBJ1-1,TGCGCCAGCAGCTATGCCGGGACAGCGAACACTGAAGCTTTCTTT,CASSYAGTANTEAFF
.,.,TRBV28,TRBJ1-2,TGTGCCAGCAGTTTAGGACAGAACTATGGCTACACCTTC,CASSLGQNYGYTF
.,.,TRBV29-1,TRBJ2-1,TGCAGCGTTGTGTCAGGAACCTACAATGAGCAGTTCTTC,CSVVSGTYNEQFF
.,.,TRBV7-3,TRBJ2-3,TGTGCCAGCAGCTTAACGGGGCAGGGCACAGATACGCAGTATTTT,CASSLTGQGTDTQYF
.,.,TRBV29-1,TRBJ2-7,TGCAGCGTCTTGAAAGGGGGCTACGAGCAGTACTTC,CSVLKGGYEQYF
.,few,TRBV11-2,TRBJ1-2,TGTGCCAGCAGCTTCAGGGGTGGCTACACCTTC,CASSFRGGYTF
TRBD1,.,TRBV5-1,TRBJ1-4,TGCGCCAGCAGCGCGGGACAGCCTAATGAAAAACTGTTTTTT,CASSAGQPNEKLFF
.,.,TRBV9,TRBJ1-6,TGTGCCAGCAGCGTAGGAGACTTAGAACCCCTCCACTTT,CASSVGDLEPLHF
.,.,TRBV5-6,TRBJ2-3,TGTGCCAGCAGCTTGGGACAGAGCACAGATACGCAGTATTTT,CASSLGQSTDTQYF
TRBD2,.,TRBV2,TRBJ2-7,TGTGCCAGCTGGGCGGGAGGGCCGGACGAGCAGTACTTC,CASWAGGPDEQYF